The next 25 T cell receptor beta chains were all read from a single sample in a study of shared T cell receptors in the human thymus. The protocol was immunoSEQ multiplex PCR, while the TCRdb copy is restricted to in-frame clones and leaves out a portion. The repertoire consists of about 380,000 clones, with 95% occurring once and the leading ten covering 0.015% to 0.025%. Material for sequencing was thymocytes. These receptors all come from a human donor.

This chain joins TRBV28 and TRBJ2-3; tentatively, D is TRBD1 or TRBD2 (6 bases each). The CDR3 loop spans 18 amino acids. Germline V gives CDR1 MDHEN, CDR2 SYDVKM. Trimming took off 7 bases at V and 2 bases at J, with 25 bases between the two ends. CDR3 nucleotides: TGTGCCAGCACCATTAGGGAAGTTGGAGGGGGGAACACAGATACGCAGTATTTT. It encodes CASTIREVGGGNTDTQYF. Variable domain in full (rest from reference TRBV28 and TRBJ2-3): DVKVTQSSRYLVKRTGEKVFLECVQDMDHENMFWYRQDPGLGLRLIYFSYDVKMKEKGDIPEGYSVSREKKERFSLILESASTNQTSMYLCASTIREVGGGNTDTQYFGPGTRLTVL.

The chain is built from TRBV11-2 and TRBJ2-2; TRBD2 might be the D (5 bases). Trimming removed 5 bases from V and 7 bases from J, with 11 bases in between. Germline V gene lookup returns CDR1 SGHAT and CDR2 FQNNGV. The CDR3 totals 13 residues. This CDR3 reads CASSQEGDGELFF. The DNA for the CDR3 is TGTGCCAGCAGCCAAGAGGGAGACGGGGAGCTGTTTTTT.

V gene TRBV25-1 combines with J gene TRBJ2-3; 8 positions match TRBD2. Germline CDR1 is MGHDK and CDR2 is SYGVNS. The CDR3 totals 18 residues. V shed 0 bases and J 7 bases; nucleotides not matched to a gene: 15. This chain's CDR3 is CASSEYAGRAGRLNTQYF. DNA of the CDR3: TGTGCCAGCAGTGAATATGCCGGGAGGGCCGGTAGGCTAAATACGCAGTATTTT.

The CDR3 region is CAWSVRGHPNTEAFF. The CDR3 nucleotides are TGTGCCTGGAGTGTACGCGGACACCCGAACACTGAAGCTTTCTTT. This rearrangement joins TRBV30 to TRBJ1-1, with D maybe TRBD1 (5 bases). V was trimmed by 0 bases and J by 1 base, leaving 12 bases between them. CDR1 is GTSNPN and CDR2 is SVGIG in the germline V gene (reference sequence). CDR3 size: 15 residues.

CDR3 nucleotides: TGTGCCAGTAGTCGTGGAATTGGCAATCAGCCCCAGCATTTT. Amino acid sequence: CASSRGIGNQPQHF. This chain connects TRBV19 to TRBJ1-5; D is ambiguous. Per the germline V gene, CDR1 is LNHDA and CDR2 is SQIVND (reference sequence). This CDR3 contains 14 residues. Between the trimmed V and J ends, which lost 5 bases and 2 bases, there was a span of 10 bases.

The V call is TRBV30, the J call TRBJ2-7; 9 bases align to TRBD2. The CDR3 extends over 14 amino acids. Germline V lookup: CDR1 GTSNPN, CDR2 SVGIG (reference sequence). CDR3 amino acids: CAVAGATNSYEQYF. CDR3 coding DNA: TGTGCTGTAGCGGGGGCTACCAATTCCTACGAGCAGTACTTC.

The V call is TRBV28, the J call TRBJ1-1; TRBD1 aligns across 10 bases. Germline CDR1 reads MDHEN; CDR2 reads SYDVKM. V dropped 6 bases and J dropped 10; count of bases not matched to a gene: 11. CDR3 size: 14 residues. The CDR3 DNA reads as TGTGCCAGCAGGGCCGGGACAGGGGACGGGAGAGCTTTCTTT. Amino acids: CASRAGTGDGRAFF.

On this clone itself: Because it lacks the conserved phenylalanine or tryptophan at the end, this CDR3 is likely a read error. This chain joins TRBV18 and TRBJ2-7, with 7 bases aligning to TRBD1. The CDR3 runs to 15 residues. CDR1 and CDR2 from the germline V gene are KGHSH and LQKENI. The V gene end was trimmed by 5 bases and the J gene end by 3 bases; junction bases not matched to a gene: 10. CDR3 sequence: CASSVERGPHYEQYL. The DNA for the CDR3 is TGTGCCAGCTCAGTAGAAAGGGGGCCCCACTACGAGCAGTACCTC.

CDR3 protein: CASSRVLAGGCEQYF. DNA for the CDR3: TGTGCCAGCAGCCGCGTACTAGCGGGAGGGTGCGAGCAGTACTTC. J is TRBJ2-7 and V is TRBV14, with 13 bases lining up with TRBD2. The germline V gene has CDR1 SGHDN and CDR2 FVKESK. V lost 4 bases to trimming and J lost 6 bases; unmatched junction nucleotides: 6. The length of the CDR3 is 15 residues.

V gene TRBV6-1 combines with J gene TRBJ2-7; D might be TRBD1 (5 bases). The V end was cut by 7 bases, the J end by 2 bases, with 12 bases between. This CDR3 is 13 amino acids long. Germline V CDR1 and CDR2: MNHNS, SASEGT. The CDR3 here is CASINPGTYEQYF. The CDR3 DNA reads TGTGCCAGCATAAACCCAGGGACCTACGAGCAGTACTTC.

This CDR3 is CASSRRASDDREKLFF. DNA for the CDR3: TGCGCCAGCAGCCGAAGGGCGTCGGACGACCGTGAAAAACTGTTTTTT. The chain has TRBV4-3 and TRBJ1-4; D remains ambiguous. Deletions cut 4 bases from V and 7 bases from J, with 19 bases between. This CDR3 spans 16 amino acids. Germline V lookup: CDR1 LGHNA, CDR2 YSLEER.

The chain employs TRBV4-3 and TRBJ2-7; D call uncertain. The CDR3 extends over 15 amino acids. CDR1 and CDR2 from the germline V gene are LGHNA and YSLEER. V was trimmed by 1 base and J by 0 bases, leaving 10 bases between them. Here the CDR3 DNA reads TGCGCCAGCAGCCAAGTTGCTGGTAGCTCCTACGAGCAGTACTTC. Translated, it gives CASSQVAGSSYEQYF.

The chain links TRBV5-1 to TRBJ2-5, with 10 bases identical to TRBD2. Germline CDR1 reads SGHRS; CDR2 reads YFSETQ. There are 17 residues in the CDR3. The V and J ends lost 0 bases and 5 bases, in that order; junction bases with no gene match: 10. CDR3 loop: CASSLGRAASGSETQYF. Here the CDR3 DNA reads TGCGCCAGCAGCTTGGGGAGAGCCGCTAGCGGGAGTGAGACCCAGTACTTC.

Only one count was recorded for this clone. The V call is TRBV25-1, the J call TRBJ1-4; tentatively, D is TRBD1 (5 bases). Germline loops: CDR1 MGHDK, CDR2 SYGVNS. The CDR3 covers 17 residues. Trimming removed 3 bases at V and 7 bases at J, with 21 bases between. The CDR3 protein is CASSDTRRRFRVEKLFF. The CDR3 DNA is TGTGCCAGCAGTGACACCCGAAGGAGATTCAGGGTTGAAAAACTGTTTTTT. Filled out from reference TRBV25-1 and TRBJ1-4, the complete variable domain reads EADIYQTPRYLVIGTGKKITLECSQTMGHDKMYWYQQDPGMELHLIHYSYGVNSTEKGDLSSESTVSRIRTEHFPLTLESARPSHTSQYLCASSDTRRRFRVEKLFFGSGTQLSVL.

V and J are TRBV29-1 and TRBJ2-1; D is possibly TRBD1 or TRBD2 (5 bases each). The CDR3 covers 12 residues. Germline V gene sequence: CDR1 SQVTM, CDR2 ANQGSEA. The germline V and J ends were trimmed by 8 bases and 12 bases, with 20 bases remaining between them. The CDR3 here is CSLGAPREGQFF. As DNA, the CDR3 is TGCAGCCTTGGGGCCCCCCGTGAGGGGCAGTTCTTC.

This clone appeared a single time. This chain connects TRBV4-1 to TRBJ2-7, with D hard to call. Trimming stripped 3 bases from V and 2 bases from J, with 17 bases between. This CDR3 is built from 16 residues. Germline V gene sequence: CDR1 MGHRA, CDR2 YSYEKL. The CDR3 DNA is TGCGCCAGCAGCCACGGCAGGAAACTAAATCCCTACGAGCAGTACTTC. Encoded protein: CASSHGRKLNPYEQYF.

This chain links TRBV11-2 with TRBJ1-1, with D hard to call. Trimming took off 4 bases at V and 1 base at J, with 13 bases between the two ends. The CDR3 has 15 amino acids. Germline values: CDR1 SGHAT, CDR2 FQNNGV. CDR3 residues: CASSSLTQGNTEAFF. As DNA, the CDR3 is TGTGCCAGCAGCTCCCTGACTCAAGGGAACACTGAAGCTTTCTTT.

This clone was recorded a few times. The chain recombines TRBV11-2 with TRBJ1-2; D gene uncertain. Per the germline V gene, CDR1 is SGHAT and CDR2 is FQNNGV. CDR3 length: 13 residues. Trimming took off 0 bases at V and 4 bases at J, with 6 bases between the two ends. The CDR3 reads CASSLDASYGYTF. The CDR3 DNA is TGTGCCAGCAGCTTAGATGCCTCCTATGGCTACACCTTC.

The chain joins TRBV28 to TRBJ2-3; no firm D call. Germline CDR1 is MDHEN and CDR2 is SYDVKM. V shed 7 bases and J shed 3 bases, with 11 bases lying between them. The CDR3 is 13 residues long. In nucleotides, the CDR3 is TGTGCCAGCATCCCCGTCGGGACAGATACGCAGTATTTT. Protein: CASIPVGTDTQYF. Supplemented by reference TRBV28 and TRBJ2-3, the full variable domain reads DVKVTQSSRYLVKRTGEKVFLECVQDMDHENMFWYRQDPGLGLRLIYFSYDVKMKEKGDIPEGYSVSREKKERFSLILESASTNQTSMYLCASIPVGTDTQYFGPGTRLTVL.

The CDR3 reads CASSAEEGSTKEVATEAFF. CDR3 nucleotide sequence: TGTGCCAGCAGCGCCGAAGAAGGGTCAACCAAGGAGGTGGCCACTGAAGCTTTCTTT. The chain uses TRBV9 and TRBJ1-1; D not certain. The CDR3 is made up of 19 amino acids. The V end was cut by 3 bases, the J end by 4 bases, with 28 bases between. Germline assignment: CDR1 SGDLS and CDR2 YYNGEE.

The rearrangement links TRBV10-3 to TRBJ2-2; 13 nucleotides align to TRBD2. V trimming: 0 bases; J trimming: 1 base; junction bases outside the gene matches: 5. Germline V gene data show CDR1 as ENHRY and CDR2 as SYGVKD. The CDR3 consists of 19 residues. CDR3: CAISESTGLAGVNTGELFF. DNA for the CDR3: TGTGCCATCAGTGAGTCGACCGGACTAGCGGGAGTGAACACCGGGGAGCTGTTTTTT.

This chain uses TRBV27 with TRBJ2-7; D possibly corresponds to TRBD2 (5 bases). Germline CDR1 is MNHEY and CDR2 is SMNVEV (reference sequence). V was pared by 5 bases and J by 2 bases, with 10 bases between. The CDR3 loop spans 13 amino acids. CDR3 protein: CASSVQRPYEQYF. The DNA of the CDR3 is TGTGCCAGCAGTGTTCAGCGGCCCTACGAGCAGTACTTC.

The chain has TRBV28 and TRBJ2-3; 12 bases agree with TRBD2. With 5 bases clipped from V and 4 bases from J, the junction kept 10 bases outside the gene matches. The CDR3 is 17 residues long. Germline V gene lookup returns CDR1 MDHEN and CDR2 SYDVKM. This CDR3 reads CASSPRTSGKVADTQYF. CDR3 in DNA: TGTGCCAGCAGTCCGCGGACTAGCGGGAAGGTAGCAGATACGCAGTATTTT.

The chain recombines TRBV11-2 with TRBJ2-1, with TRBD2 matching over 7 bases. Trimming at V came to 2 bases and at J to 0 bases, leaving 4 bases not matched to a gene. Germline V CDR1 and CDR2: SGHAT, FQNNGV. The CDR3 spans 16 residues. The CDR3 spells CASSLSGGSSYNEQFF. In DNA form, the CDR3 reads TGTGCCAGCAGCTTAAGTGGCGGGAGCTCCTACAATGAGCAGTTCTTC.

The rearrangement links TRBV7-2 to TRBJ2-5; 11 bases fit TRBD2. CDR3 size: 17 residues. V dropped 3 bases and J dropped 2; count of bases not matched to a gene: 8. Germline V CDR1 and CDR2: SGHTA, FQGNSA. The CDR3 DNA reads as TGTGCCAGCAGCTTCTCTAGCGGGGGGATCCCGCAAGAGACCCAGTACTTC. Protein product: CASSFSSGGIPQETQYF.